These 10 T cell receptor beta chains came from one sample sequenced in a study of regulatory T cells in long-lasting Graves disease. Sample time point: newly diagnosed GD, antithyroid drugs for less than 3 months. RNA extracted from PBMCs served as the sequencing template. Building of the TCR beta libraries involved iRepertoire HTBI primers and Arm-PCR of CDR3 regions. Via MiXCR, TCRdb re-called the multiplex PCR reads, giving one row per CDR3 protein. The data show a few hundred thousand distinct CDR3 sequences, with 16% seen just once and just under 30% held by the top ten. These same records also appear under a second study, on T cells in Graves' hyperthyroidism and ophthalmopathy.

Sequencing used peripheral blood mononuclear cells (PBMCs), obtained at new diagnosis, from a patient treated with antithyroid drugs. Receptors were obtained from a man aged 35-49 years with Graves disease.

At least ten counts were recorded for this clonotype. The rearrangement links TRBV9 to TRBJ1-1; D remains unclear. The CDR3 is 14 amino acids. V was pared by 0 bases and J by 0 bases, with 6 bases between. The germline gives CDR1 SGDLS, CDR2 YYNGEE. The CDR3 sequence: CASSVAQMNTEAFF. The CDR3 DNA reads TGTGCCAGCAGCGTAGCCCAAATGAACACTGAAGCTTTCTTT.

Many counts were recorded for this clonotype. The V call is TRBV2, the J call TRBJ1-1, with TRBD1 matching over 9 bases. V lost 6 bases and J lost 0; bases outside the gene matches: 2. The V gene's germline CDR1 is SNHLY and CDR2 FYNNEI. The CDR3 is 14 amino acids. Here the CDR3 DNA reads TGTGCCAGCAGGGACAGGGGACTGAACACTGAAGCTTTCTTT. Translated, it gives CASRDRGLNTEAFF.

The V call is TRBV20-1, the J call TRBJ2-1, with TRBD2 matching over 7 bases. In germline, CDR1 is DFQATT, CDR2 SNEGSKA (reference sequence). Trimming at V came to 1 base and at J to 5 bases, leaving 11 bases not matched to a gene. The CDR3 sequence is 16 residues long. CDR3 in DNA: TGCAGTGCTAGAGTAACGGAGGCGGGAGTTAACAATGAGCAGTTCTTC. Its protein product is CSARVTEAGVNNEQFF.

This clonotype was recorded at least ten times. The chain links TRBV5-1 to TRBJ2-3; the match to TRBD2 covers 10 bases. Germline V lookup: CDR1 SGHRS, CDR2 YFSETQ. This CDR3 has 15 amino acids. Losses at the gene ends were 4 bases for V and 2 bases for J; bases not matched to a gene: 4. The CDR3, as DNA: TGCGCCAGCAGCATTAGCGGGGGGACCACAGATACGCAGTATTTT. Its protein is CASSISGGTTDTQYF. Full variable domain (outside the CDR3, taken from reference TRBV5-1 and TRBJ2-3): KAGVTQTPRYLIKTRGQQVTLSCSPISGHRSVSWYQQTPGQGLQFLFEYFSETQRNKGNFPGRFSGRQFSNSRSEMNVSTLELGDSALYLCASSISGGTTDTQYFGPGTRLTVL.

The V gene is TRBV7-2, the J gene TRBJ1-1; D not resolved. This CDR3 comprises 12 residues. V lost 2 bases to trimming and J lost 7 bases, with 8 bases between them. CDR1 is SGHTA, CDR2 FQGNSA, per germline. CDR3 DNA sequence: TGTGCCAGCAGCTTATTTGAGGTTGAAGCTTTCTTT. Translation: CASSLFEVEAFF. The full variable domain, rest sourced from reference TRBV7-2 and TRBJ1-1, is GAGVSQSPSNKVTEKGKDVELRCDPISGHTALYWYRQSLGQGLEFLIYFQGNSAPDKSGLPSDRFSAERTGGSVSTLTIQRTQQEDSAVYLCASSLFEVEAFFGQGTRLTVV.

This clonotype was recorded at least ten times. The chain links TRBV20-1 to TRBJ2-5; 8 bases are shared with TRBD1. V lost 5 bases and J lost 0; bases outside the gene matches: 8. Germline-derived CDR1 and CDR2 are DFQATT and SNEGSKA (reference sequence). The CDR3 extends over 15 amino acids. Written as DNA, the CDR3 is TGCAGTGCTGCTACAGGGGGACCCTACCAAGAGACCCAGTACTTC. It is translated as CSAATGGPYQETQYF.

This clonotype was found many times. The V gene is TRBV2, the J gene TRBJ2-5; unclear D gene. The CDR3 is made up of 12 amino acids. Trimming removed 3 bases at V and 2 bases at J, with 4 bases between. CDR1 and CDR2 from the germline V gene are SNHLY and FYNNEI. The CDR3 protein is CASSELQETQYF. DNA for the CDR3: TGTGCCAGCAGTGAGCTTCAAGAGACCCAGTACTTC.

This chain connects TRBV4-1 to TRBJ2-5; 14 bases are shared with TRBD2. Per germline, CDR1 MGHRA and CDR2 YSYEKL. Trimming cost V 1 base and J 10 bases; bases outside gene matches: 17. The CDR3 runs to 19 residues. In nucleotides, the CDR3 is TGCGCCAGCAGCCAAGGACAGTCGGGACTAGCGGGAGAAAGGGGTGTCCAGTACTTC. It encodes CASSQGQSGLAGERGVQYF.

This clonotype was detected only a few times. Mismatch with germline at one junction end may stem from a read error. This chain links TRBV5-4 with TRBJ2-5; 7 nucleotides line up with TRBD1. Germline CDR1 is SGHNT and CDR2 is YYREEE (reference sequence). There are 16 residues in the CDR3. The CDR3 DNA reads TGTGCCAACAGCCGAAGGAAGGGACAGAGACAAGAGACCCAGTACTTC. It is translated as CANSRRKGQRQETQYF.

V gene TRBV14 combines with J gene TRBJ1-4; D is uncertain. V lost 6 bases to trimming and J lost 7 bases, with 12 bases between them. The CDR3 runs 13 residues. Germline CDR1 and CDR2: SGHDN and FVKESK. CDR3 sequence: CASRSAASEKLFF. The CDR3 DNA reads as TGTGCCAGCAGGAGCGCTGCGAGTGAAAAACTGTTTTTT.